The clone carrying this TCR beta chain was counted a few times. The record originates from a study of OX40 agonist ivuxolimab in advanced cancers. Sequenced by immunoSEQ multiplex PCR; TCRdb stores in-frame clones only, minus some. The sample carries 65,000 to 85,000 clones, 85% to 90% recorded once. The receptor was derived from an adult with an advanced solid tumor such as melanoma, head and neck, liver or kidney cancer. This specimen consisted of CD4+ or CD8+ T cells sorted from blood, obtained in a trial of the OX40 agonist ivuxolimab.

The CDR3 here is CASGDLINQPQHF. The CDR3, as DNA: TGTGCCAGCGGAGACTTAATCAATCAGCCCCAGCATTTT. This rearrangement joins TRBV2 to TRBJ1-5; D ambiguous. V was trimmed by 8 bases and J by 3 bases, leaving 11 bases between them. The CDR3 loop spans 13 amino acids. In germline, CDR1 is SNHLY, CDR2 FYNNEI.